This T cell receptor beta chain was documented in a study of T cell clonality in common variable immunodeficiency. Findings and caveats of the study: Repertoire-complication correlations in CVID were limited by patient heterogeneity.

Remarks on this clone: The antigen remains undetermined. A read error may produce the germline difference seen at one junction end. With the read ending 3 residues before the CDR3 end, the germline J gene is used to fill in that end. Other nucleotide sequences in the sample specify the same CDR3.

Caucasian heritage predominated among both patients and controls. Measured with immunoSEQ multiplex PCR; TCRdb has only the in-frame clones, and not every one. The data show roughly 32,000 clones, with none appearing a single time. The CDR3 is made up of 15 amino acids. Germline CDR1 is LNHDA and CDR2 is SQIVND (reference sequence). This receptor was obtained from a person aged 18-70 years in good health. This chain uses TRBV19 with TRBJ1-1; 7 nucleotides agree with TRBD1. Sequencing was carried out using peripheral blood mononuclear cells. Incomplete CDR3 DNA: TGTGCCAGTAGTAGCCGACAGGGATTGTACACTGAG. It is translated as CASSSRQGLYTE. The entire CDR3 protein is CASSSRQGLYTEAFF.